The 21 T cell receptor beta chains below come from one sample, sequenced in a study of T-cell reconstitution after alpha-beta-depleted transplantation in children. Unique molecular identifiers were used in preparing the TCRbeta library. TCRdb recomputed calls from the PCR reads with MiXCR, one row per CDR3 protein. The sample shows about 300,000 distinct CDR3 sequences, roughly 9.1% of them seen only once. Here the sequenced sample was PBMCs, taken before TCRalphabeta/CD19-depleted stem cell transplant. The receptors come from a boy under two years old with acute myeloid leukemia, due to receive a stem cell transplant.

This clonotype was counted at least ten times. The V call is TRBV3-1, the J call TRBJ2-7; D might be TRBD2 (5 bases). The CDR3 sequence is 13 residues long. Looked up from germline, CDR1 is LGHDT and CDR2 is YNNKEL (reference sequence). Trimming left V 4 bases short and J 6 bases short, with 13 bases between. This CDR3 is CASSPAKRVEQYF. CDR3 in DNA: TGTGCCAGCAGCCCCGCGAAGAGGGTCGAGCAGTACTTC.

The chain carries TRBV20-1 and TRBJ2-5; either TRBD1 or TRBD2 may fit D (5 bases each). The germline gives CDR1 DFQATT, CDR2 SNEGSKA (reference sequence). Trimming took off 0 bases at V and 5 bases at J, with 16 bases between the two ends. This CDR3 region has 15 residues. Here the CDR3 DNA reads TGCAGTGCTAGAGAAGCGGCTACCCCAGGGGAGACCCAGTACTTC. Translating it yields CSAREAATPGETQYF.

This clonotype has a count of ten or more. This sequence joins TRBV5-1 and TRBJ2-3, with 8 bases that match TRBD2. Germline assignment: CDR1 SGHRS and CDR2 YFSETQ. The CDR3 is 17 residues long. The junction had 6 bases not matched to a gene; V was cut back by 0 bases and J by 0 bases. In DNA, the CDR3 is TGCGCCAGCAGCTTGGGCGGGGGGACCCCTAGCACAGATACGCAGTATTTT. Translating it yields CASSLGGGTPSTDTQYF.

In its sample, this clonotype was seen many times. This CDR3 reads CASSVDGGPNEQYF. The CDR3 DNA reads as TGTGCCAGCAGCGTAGATGGGGGTCCGAACGAGCAGTACTTC. The chain joins TRBV9 to TRBJ2-7; D tentatively fits TRBD1 or TRBD2 (5 bases each). The CDR3 is made up of 14 amino acids. V was trimmed by 0 bases and J by 5 bases, leaving 12 bases between them. Germline V gives CDR1 SGDLS, CDR2 YYNGEE.

This clonotype showed up many times. The chain employs TRBV29-1 and TRBJ2-7; D possibly corresponds to TRBD1 (6 bases). CDR3 length: 12 amino acids. The germline V gene has CDR1 SQVTM and CDR2 ANQGSEA. Trimming shortened V by 6 bases and J by 7 bases, and 16 bases separated the two germline ends. Here the CDR3 reads CSVAGNRAEQYF. The DNA for the CDR3 is TGCAGCGTAGCTGGGAACAGGGCTGAGCAGTACTTC.

This clonotype showed up many times. This rearrangement joins TRBV5-1 to TRBJ2-3; TRBD2 matches at 8 bases. V dropped 0 bases and J dropped 0; count of bases not matched to a gene: 3. Looked up from germline, CDR1 is SGHRS and CDR2 is YFSETQ. CDR3 size: 16 residues. The CDR3: CASSLGAGGSTDTQYF. DNA for the CDR3: TGCGCCAGCAGCTTGGGCGCGGGGGGCAGCACAGATACGCAGTATTTT.

This clonotype occurred many times. The chain couples TRBV29-1 to TRBJ1-3; D remains unclear. The CDR3 runs 11 residues. CDR1 SQVTM and CDR2 ANQGSEA come from the germline V gene. V was clipped by 7 bases and J by 7 bases, with 11 bases between them. The CDR3 sequence: CSARRRNTIYF. In DNA form, the CDR3 reads TGCAGCGCTCGGCGAAGGAACACCATATATTTT.

The table lists this clonotype with many counts. J is TRBJ2-3 and V is TRBV29-1; a weak D match, TRBD1 (6 bases). Trimming took off 6 bases at V and 1 base at J, with 8 bases between the two ends. The germline CDR1 and CDR2 sequences are SQVTM and ANQGSEA. This CDR3 region has 12 residues. The CDR3 loop is CSVKGGTDTQYF. The CDR3 nucleotides read TGCAGCGTAAAGGGGGGCACAGATACGCAGTATTTT.

Ten or more counts support this clonotype. CDR3 sequence (DNA): TGTGCCAGCAGGTTAACAGGGGGCGCAGCTAACTATGGCTACACCTTC. Translated, it gives CASRLTGGAANYGYTF. The chain employs TRBV28 and TRBJ1-2; 9 bases fit TRBD1. V lost 6 bases, J lost 0 bases, and 8 bases stayed unmatched. Germline CDR1 reads MDHEN; CDR2 reads SYDVKM. The CDR3 contains 16 residues.

Many counts were recorded for this clonotype. CDR3 in amino acids: CASSLGGGGETQYF. CDR3 nucleotide sequence: TGTGCCAGCAGTCTAGGCGGGGGAGGAGAGACCCAGTACTTC. This chain connects TRBV7-2 to TRBJ2-5; 7 bases align to TRBD2. With V trimmed by 6 bases and J by 4 bases, 8 bases remained unmatched. CDR1 SGHTA and CDR2 FQGNSA come from the germline V gene. The CDR3 loop spans 14 amino acids. Full variable domain (outside the CDR3, taken from reference TRBV7-2 and TRBJ2-5): GAGVSQSPSNKVTEKGKDVELRCDPISGHTALYWYRQSLGQGLEFLIYFQGNSAPDKSGLPSDRFSAERTGGSVSTLTIQRTQQEDSAVYLCASSLGGGGETQYFGPGTRLLVL.

This clonotype was counted many times. This chain uses TRBV27 with TRBJ1-1, with no clear D. The CDR3 is 15 amino acids. Looked up from germline, CDR1 is MNHEY and CDR2 is SMNVEV (reference sequence). V dropped 11 bases and J dropped 3 bases, with 22 bases sitting between them. CDR3 in amino acids: CAPPSGGNWDTEAFF. The CDR3 DNA follows: TGTGCCCCGCCTTCGGGAGGGAACTGGGACACTGAAGCTTTCTTT.

This clonotype was counted ten times or more. The chain has TRBV5-1 and TRBJ2-1; D may be TRBD1 (5 bases). The CDR3 has 14 residues. V was clipped by 6 bases and J by 4 bases, with 14 bases between them. In germline, CDR1 is SGHRS, CDR2 YFSETQ. CDR3 nucleotides: TGCGCCAGCACCGCGGACACATTTTACAATGAGCAGTTCTTC. Protein sequence: CASTADTFYNEQFF.

This clonotype was counted many times. The V gene is TRBV12-3 or TRBV12-4, the J gene TRBJ2-7, with D hard to call. With 3 bases removed from V and 4 bases from J, the gap between germline ends came to 7 bases. This CDR3 region has 12 residues. The CDR3 is CASSFGPYEQYF. Here the CDR3 DNA reads TGTGCCAGCAGTTTTGGGCCTTACGAGCAGTACTTC.

There are many counts of this clonotype. The genes are TRBV24-1 and TRBJ2-1, with D unresolved. Germline CDR1 reads KGHDR; CDR2 reads SFDVKD. There are 16 residues in the CDR3. Trimming pared 1 base from V and 10 bases from J, leaving 19 bases between. Here the CDR3 reads CATSDFSLVGLEEQFF. CDR3 DNA sequence: TGTGCCACCAGTGATTTCAGTCTAGTCGGCCTCGAAGAGCAGTTCTTC.

This clonotype has at least ten counts. J is TRBJ1-6 and V is TRBV27, with TRBD1 matching 10 bases. V lost 5 bases, J lost 1 base, and 2 bases stayed unmatched. Germline V gene lookup returns CDR1 MNHEY and CDR2 SMNVEV (reference sequence). CDR3 length: 16 amino acids. Written as DNA, the CDR3 is TGTGCCAGCAGTGCGGGACAGGGGTCCTATAATTCACCCCTCCACTTT. It specifies CASSAGQGSYNSPLHF.

This clonotype occurred many times. The chain joins TRBV10-3 to TRBJ1-1; TRBD1 matches at 7 bases. Germline CDR1 and CDR2: ENHRY and SYGVKD. CDR3 length: 12 residues. The V and J ends lost 0 bases and 11 bases, in that order; junction bases with no gene match: 3. CDR3 region: CAISESPQGAFF. Here the CDR3 DNA reads TGTGCCATCAGTGAGTCCCCACAGGGGGCTTTCTTT.

This clonotype was counted ten times or more. V is TRBV10-3 and J is TRBJ1-2; tentatively, D is TRBD1 (6 bases). Germline-derived CDR1 and CDR2 are ENHRY and SYGVKD. V lost 0 bases to trimming and J lost 8 bases, with 19 bases between them. CDR3 size: 16 residues. CDR3 amino acids: CAISESNVQGSGGYTF. CDR3 bases: TGTGCCATCAGTGAGTCGAATGTACAGGGTTCCGGCGGCTACACCTTC.

In its sample, this clonotype was seen many times. The V gene is TRBV5-1, the J gene TRBJ2-4, with D possibly TRBD2 on 6 matching bases. From germline, CDR1 is SGHRS and CDR2 YFSETQ. The CDR3 spans 15 residues. V dropped 2 bases and J dropped 3 bases, with 12 bases sitting between them. The CDR3 region is CASSFGGDGKNIQYF. CDR3 coding DNA: TGCGCCAGCAGCTTCGGGGGTGATGGCAAAAACATTCAGTACTTC. Combining the CDR3 with reference TRBV5-1 and TRBJ2-4 gives the whole variable domain KAGVTQTPRYLIKTRGQQVTLSCSPISGHRSVSWYQQTPGQGLQFLFEYFSETQRNKGNFPGRFSGRQFSNSRSEMNVSTLELGDSALYLCASSFGGDGKNIQYFGAGTRLSVL.

This clonotype was seen many times. The V call is TRBV5-1, the J call TRBJ1-1, with 7 bases that match TRBD1. With 0 bases clipped from V and 8 bases from J, the junction kept 4 bases outside the gene matches. The CDR3 is 13 residues long. Per germline, CDR1 SGHRS and CDR2 YFSETQ. CDR3 loop: CASSLVDRVEAFF. CDR3 bases: TGCGCCAGCAGCTTGGTTGACAGGGTCGAAGCTTTCTTT.

This clonotype was observed many times. The chain is built from TRBV28 and TRBJ2-1, with D possibly being TRBD1 or TRBD2 (5 bases each). The V end was cut by 1 base, the J end by 5 bases, with 18 bases between. This CDR3 has 17 residues. CDR1 is MDHEN and CDR2 is SYDVKM in the germline V gene. CDR3 sequence: CASSLLSLRVGDNEQFF. CDR3 nucleotides: TGTGCCAGCAGTTTATTATCCCTCCGAGTGGGGGACAATGAGCAGTTCTTC.

The table lists this clonotype with many counts. This chain connects TRBV12-3 or TRBV12-4 to TRBJ2-3, with 9 nucleotides matching TRBD1. V lost 2 bases, J lost 1 base, and 10 bases stayed unmatched. The CDR3 contains 18 residues. Here the CDR3 DNA reads TGTGCCAGCAGTTTATCCCTCGCACAGGGGGCCGGCACAGATACGCAGTATTTT. It yields the protein CASSLSLAQGAGTDTQYF.